These 2 T cell receptor beta chains were sequenced from one sample in a study of regulatory T cells in long-lasting Graves disease. Documented time point: newly diagnosed GD, antithyroid drugs for less than 3 months. From PBMCs, RNA was extracted and then used to make the TCR library. Through Arm-PCR of CDR3 regions and iRepertoire HTBI primers, TCR beta libraries were built. TCRdb independently ran MiXCR on the multiplex PCR reads; one entry per CDR3 protein. The sample records roughly 380,000 distinct CDR3 sequences, 16% being singletons. This same sample was also taken into another study, of T cells in Graves' hyperthyroidism and ophthalmopathy.

The starting material was peripheral blood mononuclear cells (PBMCs), obtained at new diagnosis, from a patient treated with antithyroid drugs. The origin of the receptors is a man aged 35 to 55 with Graves disease.

This clonotype occurred many times. This chain connects TRBV28 to TRBJ1-4; D call uncertain. The germline CDR1 and CDR2 sequences are MDHEN and SYDVKM. The CDR3 contains 15 residues. V lost 2 bases to trimming and J lost 8 bases, with 15 bases between them. Here the CDR3 DNA reads TGTGCCAGCAGTTTAGTTGGGCACGGTCGAGAAAAACTGTTTTTT. Protein: CASSLVGHGREKLFF.

The V call is TRBV5-1, the J call TRBJ1-5, with unresolved D. V was shortened by 5 bases and J by 3 bases, with 9 bases between the two germline ends. The germline V gene has CDR1 SGHRS and CDR2 YFSETQ. The CDR3 sequence is 13 residues long. CDR3 DNA: TGCGCCAGCAGGGTAGGCCTCAATCAGCCCCAGCATTTT. Its translation: CASRVGLNQPQHF.